This TCR beta chain derives from a study of T cells expressing NK-cell markers. Study information: The study drew TCR beta repertoires from sorted CD3+CD56+NKG2C+, CD3+CD56+NKG2C- and CD3+CD56-NKG2C+ T cells. The authors sequenced eight donors, of whom seven were HCMV-seropositive and one was seronegative.

Libraries used 5'RACE template switching adding universal primer site and UMIs. TCRdb reworked the 5' RACE reads into one entry per CDR3 protein, no DNA. Its listing shows about 150,000 distinct CDR3 sequences. The CDR3 is made up of 16 amino acids. The germline gives CDR1 LGHDT, CDR2 YNNKEL (reference sequence). This chain uses TRBV3-1 with TRBJ2-7; without DNA, the TCRdb call of TRBD2 cannot be checked. Sample: blood T cells: a sorted CD56 or NKG2C T cell subset, CD4+ or CD8+ T cells, or bulk PBMC T cells (not recorded which). This clonotype was sampled from a woman between 45 and 60 years old in good health. The CDR3: CASSQDSGRAFYEQYF.